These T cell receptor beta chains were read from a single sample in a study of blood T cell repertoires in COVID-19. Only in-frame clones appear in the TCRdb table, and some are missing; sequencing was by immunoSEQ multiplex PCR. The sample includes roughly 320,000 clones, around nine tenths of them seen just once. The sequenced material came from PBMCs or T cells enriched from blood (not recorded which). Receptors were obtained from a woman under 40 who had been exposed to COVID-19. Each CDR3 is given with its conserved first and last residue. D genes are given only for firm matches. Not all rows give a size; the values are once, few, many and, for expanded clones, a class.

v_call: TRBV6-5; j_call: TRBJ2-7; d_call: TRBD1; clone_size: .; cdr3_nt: TGTGCCAGCAGTTACGCAGAAGGGGGCTTTTACGAGCAGTACTTC; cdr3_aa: CASSYAEGGFYEQYF
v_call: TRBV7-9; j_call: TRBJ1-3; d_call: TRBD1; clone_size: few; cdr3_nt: TGTGCCAGCAGCCCTCGACAGGGGTCTGGAAACACCATATATTTT; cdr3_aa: CASSPRQGSGNTIYF
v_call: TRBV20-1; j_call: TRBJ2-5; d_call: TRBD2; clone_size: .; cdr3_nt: TGCAGTGCTAGTGGACTAGTGGAGACCCAGTACTTC; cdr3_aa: CSASGLVETQYF
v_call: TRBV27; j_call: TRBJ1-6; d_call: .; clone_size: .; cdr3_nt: TGTGCCAGCAGTTCCCGTGATGGGCGGGGTTGGAATTCACCCCTCCACTTT; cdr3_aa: CASSSRDGRGWNSPLHF
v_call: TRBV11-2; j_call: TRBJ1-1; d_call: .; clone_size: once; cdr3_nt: TGTGCCAGCAGCTTAGGTAGCCAGGGGAACACTGAAGCTTTCTTT; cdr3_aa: CASSLGSQGNTEAFF
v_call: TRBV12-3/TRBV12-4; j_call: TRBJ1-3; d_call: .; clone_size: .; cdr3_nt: TGTGCCAGCACCTTGCGAGCTGGAAACACCATATATTTT; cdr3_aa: CASTLRAGNTIYF
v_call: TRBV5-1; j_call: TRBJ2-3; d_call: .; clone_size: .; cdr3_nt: TGCGCCAGCAGCTTGGTCCCCCCTTCCACAGATACGCAGTATTTT; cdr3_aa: CASSLVPPSTDTQYF
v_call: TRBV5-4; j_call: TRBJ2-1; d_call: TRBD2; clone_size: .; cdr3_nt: TGTGCCAGCAGCTCCCCGGGACTAGCGGGGGCTGAGCAGTTCTTC; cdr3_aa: CASSSPGLAGAEQFF
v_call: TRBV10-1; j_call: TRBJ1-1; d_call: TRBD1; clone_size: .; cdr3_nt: TGCGCCAGCAGTGAGTACAGGGGGCTTAAGCTGAACACTGAAGCTTTCTTT; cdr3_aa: CASSEYRGLKLNTEAFF
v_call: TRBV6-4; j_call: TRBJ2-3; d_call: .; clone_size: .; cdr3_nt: TGTGCCAGCAGTGAATCTGGGGGCCAGACAGATACGCAGTATTTT; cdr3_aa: CASSESGGQTDTQYF
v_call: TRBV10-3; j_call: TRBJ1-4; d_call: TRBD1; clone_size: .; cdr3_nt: TGTGCCATCAGAGGAGACAGGGGGACTAATGAAAAACTGTTTTTT; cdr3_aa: CAIRGDRGTNEKLFF
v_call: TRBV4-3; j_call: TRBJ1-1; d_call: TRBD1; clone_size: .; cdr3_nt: TGCGCCAGCAGCCCCAGGGGGGTGAACACTGAAGCTTTCTTT; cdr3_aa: CASSPRGVNTEAFF